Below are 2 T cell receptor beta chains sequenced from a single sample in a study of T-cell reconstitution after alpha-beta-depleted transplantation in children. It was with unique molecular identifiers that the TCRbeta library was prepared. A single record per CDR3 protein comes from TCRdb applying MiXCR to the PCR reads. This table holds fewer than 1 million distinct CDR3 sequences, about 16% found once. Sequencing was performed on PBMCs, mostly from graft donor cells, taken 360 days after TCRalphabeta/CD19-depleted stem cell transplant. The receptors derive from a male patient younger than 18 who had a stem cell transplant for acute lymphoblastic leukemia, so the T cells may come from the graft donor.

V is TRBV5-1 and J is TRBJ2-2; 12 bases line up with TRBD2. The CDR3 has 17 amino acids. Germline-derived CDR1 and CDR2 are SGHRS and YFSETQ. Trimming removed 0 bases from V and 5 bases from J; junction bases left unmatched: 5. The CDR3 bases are TGCGCCAGCAGCTTGGTAGGACTAGCGGGAAAGACCGGGGAGCTGTTTTTT. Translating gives CASSLVGLAGKTGELFF.

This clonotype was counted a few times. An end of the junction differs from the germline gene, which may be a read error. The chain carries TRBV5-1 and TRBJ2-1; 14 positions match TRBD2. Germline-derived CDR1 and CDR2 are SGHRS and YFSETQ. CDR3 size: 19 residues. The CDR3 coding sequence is TGCGCCAGCAGCTGGGGACTAGCGGGAGCCGATTACAGGTACAGTGAGCAGTTCTTC. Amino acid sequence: CASSWGLAGADYRYSEQFF. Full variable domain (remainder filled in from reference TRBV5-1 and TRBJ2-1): KAGVTQTPRYLIKTRGQQVTLSCSPISGHRSVSWYQQTPGQGLQFLFEYFSETQRNKGNFPGRFSGRQFSNSRSEMNVSTLELGDSALYLCASSWGLAGADYRYSEQFFGPGTRLTVL.